The rows below give T cell receptor beta chains drawn from one sample of a study of response to subunit inactivated influenza vaccine. MiXCR, run by TCRdb on the RT-PCR reads, gives a single entry per CDR3 protein. This table holds approximately 200,000 distinct CDR3 sequences, about 15% found once. This specimen consisted of CD8+ T cells sorted from PBMCs, obtained 4 to 6 days after vaccination. The receptor set was obtained from a man aged 50 or older who received an inactivated influenza vaccine. Each CDR3 is given with its conserved first and last residue.

TRBV5-1	TRBJ2-7	CASSMKDRGTYEQYF
TRBV7-9	TRBJ2-2	CASSPPGQNTGELFF
TRBV15	TRBJ2-5	CATSRERGVYQETQYF
TRBV7-9	TRBJ2-7	CASSPQWGFRPYEQYF
TRBV5-6	TRBJ2-3	CASSYPSSADTQYF
TRBV19	TRBJ1-2	CASSIVEGGRSDNYGYTF
TRBV15	TRBJ2-1	CATRTGLAGGPEQFF
TRBV15	TRBJ2-7	CATSRDRGFYEQYF
TRBV7-3	TRBJ1-1	CASSLRGDMNTEAFF
TRBV13	TRBJ1-2	CASSRDDTGGTYGYTF
TRBV29-1	TRBJ2-7	CSVEKRGVNYEQYF
TRBV24-1	TRBJ2-1	CATSDIPTSANEQFF
TRBV5-1	TRBJ2-7	CASSLGWGNEQYF
TRBV11-2	TRBJ2-7	CASSFGGPGYEQYF
TRBV12-5	TRBJ2-3	CASGLGDTQYF
TRBV28	TRBJ2-1	CASSSGQGIMSSYNEQFF